This T cell receptor beta chain is from a study of T cell responses to AZD1222 COVID-19 vaccine. Per the germline V gene, CDR1 is SEHNR and CDR2 is FQNEAQ (reference sequence). This CDR3 region has 13 residues. Trimming cost V 1 base and J 8 bases, with 11 bases left between them. Profiled with immunoSEQ multiplex PCR; TCRdb holds only in-frame clones, not every one. The sample lists roughly 99,000 clones, 87% occurring once. This clone was detected a few times. This specimen consisted of peripheral blood, obtained on day 0 of AZD1222 vaccination. The rearrangement links TRBV7-9 to TRBJ1-2, with D possibly being TRBD1 (5 bases). The sequence came from an adult in good health. The CDR3 is CASSLGPTVGYTF. The CDR3 nucleotides read TGTGCCAGCAGCTTAGGCCCGACAGTCGGCTACACCTTC.